The 21 T cell receptor beta chains presented below share a single source sample, sequenced in a study of control samples from healthy donors and cancer patients. TCRdb's copy holds only in-frame clones and misses some; the assay was immunoSEQ multiplex PCR. The profile shows over 150,000 clones, approximately 92% of them singletons. The material sequenced was blood. These receptors were obtained from a man aged 18 to 30 in good health.

V is TRBV5-1 and J is TRBJ1-1, with TRBD1 matching 10 bases. Germline V gene sequence: CDR1 SGHRS, CDR2 YFSETQ. This CDR3 has 16 amino acids. Trimming took 0 bases from V and 7 from J; bases not matched to a gene: 9. The CDR3 coding sequence is TGCGCCAGCAGCTTGGCCATCGGGACAGGGGAACATGAAGCTTTCTTT. Amino acids: CASSLAIGTGEHEAFF.

V is TRBV6-5 and J is TRBJ1-1; 7 bases align to TRBD1. Trimming removed 4 bases from V and 5 bases from J; junction bases left unmatched: 13. This CDR3 is built from 16 residues. Looked up from germline, CDR1 is MNHEY and CDR2 is SVGAGI. CDR3 DNA sequence: TGTGCCAGCAGTTCCGACAGGGCGCGCTTATTGACTGAAGCTTTCTTT. As protein: CASSSDRARLLTEAFF.

This clone appeared a few times. This sample also contains other DNA sequences that code for the same CDR3. The gene calls are TRBV6-5 and TRBJ1-5, with TRBD1 matching 9 bases. The CDR3 contains 15 residues. The germline gives CDR1 MNHEY, CDR2 SVGAGI. V dropped 5 bases and J dropped 3; count of bases not matched to a gene: 5. The CDR3 DNA sequence: TGTGCCAGCAGTCTCGGGACAGGGCTCAATCAGCCCCAGCATTTT. This translates into CASSLGTGLNQPQHF.

This sequence joins TRBV6-6 and TRBJ1-1; a possible D gene is TRBD1 (5 bases). Germline assignment: CDR1 MNHNY and CDR2 SVGAGI (reference sequence). V lost 8 bases and J 11 bases, leaving 24 bases between the germline ends. This CDR3 contains 14 residues. CDR3 bases: TGTGCCAGCTTCCCCGGGACCTCTCCCGCAGGGGCTTTCTTT. Protein product: CASFPGTSPAGAFF.

The rearrangement links TRBV2 to TRBJ1-1; a weak D match, TRBD1 (5 bases). Trimming removed 2 bases at V and 7 bases at J, with 14 bases between. The CDR3 spans 14 residues. Germline lookup yields CDR1 SNHLY and CDR2 FYNNEI. CDR3 bases: TGTGCCAGCAGTGAACGAACAGGTAATATTGAAGCTTTCTTT. Its protein is CASSERTGNIEAFF.

The J gene is TRBJ1-1, the V gene TRBV7-9, with D possibly matching TRBD1 (5 bases). CDR1 and CDR2 (germline): SEHNR, FQNEAQ (reference sequence). Between the trimmed V and J ends, which lost 4 bases and 2 bases, there was a span of 14 bases. The CDR3 extends over 15 amino acids. The CDR3 nucleotides read TGTGCCAGCAGCTCTTTAAGACAGCCAAACACTGAAGCTTTCTTT. Protein product: CASSSLRQPNTEAFF.

The chain carries TRBV28 and TRBJ1-6; D is unclear. V lost 8 bases and J 1 base, leaving 6 bases between the germline ends. This CDR3 comprises 13 residues. CDR1 MDHEN and CDR2 SYDVKM come from the germline V gene. For the CDR3, the DNA is TGTGCCAGCCGTGTTTCCTATAATTCACCCCTCCACTTT. Protein product: CASRVSYNSPLHF.

A single count supports this clone. The chain employs TRBV12-3 or TRBV12-4 and TRBJ1-2; no clear D. V was trimmed by 5 bases and J by 3 bases, leaving 10 bases between them. The CDR3 extends over 13 amino acids. CDR3 bases: TGTGCCAGCAGTCATCCTGAACACTATGGCTACACCTTC. Translation: CASSHPEHYGYTF.

The V call is TRBV28, the J call TRBJ1-2, with 9 bases identical to TRBD1. The V segment lost 2 bases and the J segment 7 bases; nucleotides outside the gene matches: 11. This CDR3 is 16 amino acids long. CDR1 and CDR2 (germline): MDHEN, SYDVKM. The CDR3 DNA reads as TGTGCCAGCAGTTTACACCCGGGACAGGGCAATCCTGGCTACACCTTC. Protein sequence: CASSLHPGQGNPGYTF.

V usage is TRBV6-6 and J usage is TRBJ1-4; D is ambiguous. In germline, CDR1 is MNHNY, CDR2 SVGAGI (reference sequence). Deletions cut 5 bases from V and 8 bases from J, with 15 bases between. The CDR3 totals 14 residues. The CDR3 protein is CASSGFGPYEKLFF. The CDR3 nucleotides read TGTGCCAGCAGTGGCTTTGGGCCGTACGAAAAACTGTTTTTT.

The J gene is TRBJ1-2, the V gene TRBV6-5, with a possible D match to TRBD1 (5 bases). Between the trimmed V and J ends, which lost 5 bases and 5 bases, there was a span of 18 bases. Germline V gives CDR1 MNHEY, CDR2 SVGAGI. The CDR3 sequence is 15 residues long. The CDR3 is CASSPQGRGPYGYTF. CDR3 coding DNA: TGTGCCAGCAGTCCCCAGGGTAGGGGCCCATATGGCTACACCTTC.

The J gene is TRBJ1-1, the V gene TRBV10-3, with unresolved D. The CDR3 is 14 amino acids. Per germline, CDR1 ENHRY and CDR2 SYGVKD. V lost 6 bases and J 5 bases, leaving 16 bases between the germline ends. Here the CDR3 reads CAIRDASLGTEAFF. The DNA for the CDR3 is TGTGCCATCAGGGATGCTAGCCTCGGGACTGAAGCTTTCTTT.

V and J are TRBV10-1 and TRBJ2-1, with TRBD1 identical over 9 bases. With V trimmed by 4 bases and J by 8 bases, 3 bases remained unmatched. Germline CDR1 reads WNHNN; CDR2 reads SYGVQD (reference sequence). This CDR3 is built from 13 residues. CDR3 protein: CASSGDRDDEQFF. The CDR3 DNA sequence: TGCGCCAGCAGTGGGGACAGGGACGATGAGCAGTTCTTC.

V and J are TRBV9 and TRBJ1-6; D gene unclear. The CDR3 is made up of 12 amino acids. V dropped 3 bases and J dropped 10 bases, with 8 bases sitting between them. Germline V gene data show CDR1 as SGDLS and CDR2 as YYNGEE. This chain's CDR3 is CASSEGDSPLHF. CDR3 nucleotide sequence: TGTGCCAGCAGCGAAGGAGACTCACCCCTCCACTTT.

V usage is TRBV2 and J usage is TRBJ2-7; no firm D call. Germline CDR1 is SNHLY and CDR2 is FYNNEI. Trimming left V 8 bases short and J 6 bases short, with 14 bases between. This CDR3 region has 12 residues. Written as DNA, the CDR3 is TGTGCCAGCGGGGTAGAGGTTGTCGAGCAGTACTTC. As protein: CASGVEVVEQYF.

This chain connects TRBV5-6 to TRBJ2-1, with D possibly being TRBD2 (6 bases). CDR1 and CDR2 from the germline V gene are SGHDT and YYEEEE. Deletions cut 0 bases from V and 0 bases from J, with 13 bases between. This CDR3 is 17 amino acids long. The CDR3 sequence is CASSLVIAVASYNEQFF. The DNA for the CDR3 is TGTGCCAGCAGCTTGGTAATAGCGGTGGCCTCCTACAATGAGCAGTTCTTC.

On this clone itself: Other DNA sequences in the sample encode the same CDR3. The rearrangement joins TRBV7-3 to TRBJ2-5; tentatively, D is TRBD2 (6 bases). The germline CDR1 and CDR2 sequences are SGHTA and FQGTGA. The CDR3 has 15 residues. V was clipped by 1 base and J by 3 bases, with 12 bases between them. This CDR3 reads CASSLMGGGEETQYF. For the CDR3, the DNA is TGTGCCAGCAGCTTAATGGGGGGTGGCGAAGAGACCCAGTACTTC. Filled out from reference TRBV7-3 and TRBJ2-5, the complete variable domain reads GAGVSQTPSNKVTEKGKYVELRCDPISGHTALYWYRQSLGQGPEFLIYFQGTGAADDSGLPNDRFFAVRPEGSVSTLKIQRTERGDSAVYLCASSLMGGGEETQYFGPGTRLLVL.

This chain connects TRBV15 to TRBJ1-6; 8 nucleotides line up with TRBD1. Germline trimming cut 1 base from V and 9 bases from J; bases unmatched to any gene: 8. The CDR3 has 16 residues. The germline V gene encodes CDR1 LNHNV and CDR2 YYDKDF (reference sequence). For the CDR3, the DNA is TGTGCCACCAGCAGAGCCCAGGGGGCGGAAGGTTCACCCCTCCACTTT. Its translation is CATSRAQGAEGSPLHF.

The chain joins TRBV6-5 to TRBJ2-1; no firm D call. The V gene lost 6 bases and the J gene lost 7 bases, with 10 bases spanning the gap. The CDR3 totals 12 residues. Germline V lookup: CDR1 MNHEY, CDR2 SVGAGI. CDR3 DNA sequence: TGTGCCAGCAGCCTCTCCCGTAATGAGCAGTTCTTC. Residues: CASSLSRNEQFF.

The chain carries TRBV10-3 and TRBJ1-3; D not certain. The V end was cut by 6 bases, the J end by 0 bases, with 12 bases between. The CDR3 totals 15 residues. The germline CDR1 and CDR2 sequences are ENHRY and SYGVKD. The CDR3 DNA is TGTGCCATCAGGGATCCAGCCGGCTCTGGAAACACCATATATTTT. Translating gives CAIRDPAGSGNTIYF.

The genes are TRBV11-2 and TRBJ1-5; D ambiguous. The CDR3 totals 13 residues. Trimming shortened V by 6 bases and J by 5 bases, and 11 bases separated the two germline ends. CDR1 and CDR2 from the germline V gene are SGHAT and FQNNGV. CDR3 region: CASSRRRDQPQHF. CDR3 coding DNA: TGTGCCAGCAGTCGCCGGCGGGATCAGCCCCAGCATTTT.